This T cell receptor (beta chain) was obtained from a study of T cells in Graves' hyperthyroidism and ophthalmopathy. The table lists this clonotype with many counts. Germline V gene sequence: CDR1 DFQATT, CDR2 SNEGSKA (reference sequence). V gave up 1 base and J gave up 1 base, with 17 bases separating them. This CDR3 region has 16 residues. Amplification of TCR beta CDR3 regions used RNA as the template. Researchers ran a first-round RT-PCR on the TCR CDR3 using the HTBI primer set. Each CDR3 protein is one row after TCRdb ran MiXCR on the multiplex PCR reads. The sample holds about 400,000 distinct CDR3 sequences, more than 13% seen once.

The receptor's source is a man aged 50 to 59 with Graves' ophthalmopathy. The chain employs TRBV20-1 and TRBJ2-7; D might be TRBD1 (6 bases). The sequenced sample consisted of blood. The CDR3 DNA sequence: TGCAGTGCTAGAGTGGAATGGGGGCTACCTTCCTACGAGCAGTACTTC. This sequence encodes CSARVEWGLPSYEQYF.